Below, one TCR beta chain is given with its context. A few counts support this clonotype. No antigen is known for it. Base qualities were left out, and no much larger clone turns up one base away. V was cut back by 0 bases and J by 1 base, leaving a gap of 7 bases between them. CDR1 WNHNN and CDR2 SYGVQD were looked up in the germline V gene (reference sequence). The CDR3 starts with the cysteine, ends with the phenylalanine, and has 15 residues. Solely the CDR3 DNA is kept, with 45 bases framed from the first base. The library was prepared using 5' RACE. Data came from an Illumina HiSeq 2000. A universal primer binding site was added through template switching, and the final cDNA carried a unique molecular identifier so that TCR cDNA molecules could be counted accurately. Specific primers in the conserved constant-segment region were used to synthesize first-strand cDNA for TCR alpha and beta chains. To control for contamination, each cDNA library was double barcoded with a SMART-Mk sample barcode plus Illumina barcodes. Two successive PCR steps introduced TruSeq adapter sequences along with Illumina sample barcodes. TCR alpha and beta cDNA libraries were sequenced on the Illumina HiSeq platform with custom primers. Regarding the original processing steps: Unique molecular identifiers were extracted from raw reads with MiGEC, and CDR3 positions were determined with MiXCR. Recombination models were inferred per individual with the repgenHMM and IGoR tools using an EM algorithm. Shared clonotype analysis was performed with the tcR package in R, normalizing sharing by the product of cloneset sizes. Out-of-frame nonproductive sequences were analyzed to study raw recombination free of thymic and clonal selection effects. Using fastp trimming at Q25 and MiXCR clonotype assembly, TCRdb reanalyzed the public sequencing data and kept in-frame beta chains. Each entry merges the rows of one CDR3 protein and shows their most common DNA and genes. These V and J calls originate from TCRdb's pipeline instead of the authors' own analysis. The sample includes 550,000 to 800,000 distinct CDR3 sequences, with 7.1% observed a single time. The top ten constitute 1.5% to 2% of the sample.

This sample was included in a study of identical twins (dated by TCRdb to the mid-2010s). Background on the whole study: To test whether fetal clonotypes persist, this study deep-sequenced TCR alpha and beta repertoires from monozygotic twins, from unrelated adults of various ages, and from cord blood. To rule out contamination, the twin experiments were replicated at different times with different library preparation protocols. Study-wide findings and limitations: A weaker excess of twin sharing was found in beta out-of-frame sequences because the signal-to-noise ratio was lowered by fewer shared sequences. Conclusions relied on cross-sectional statistical analysis, since the same donors could not be followed over many years. Compared with coincidental sharing between unrelated individuals, out-of-frame TCR alpha sequences shared between twins had an excess of sequences with low generation probability. Zero-insertion analyses could be partly confounded by invariant T cells such as MAIT and iNKT, though diverse VJ usage argued against such confounding for most clonotypes. Recombination models systematically underestimated out-of-frame TCR alpha sharing in monozygotic twins but agreed with sharing between unrelated individuals. Abundant cord blood beta clonotypes carried fewer insertions; young adult naive repertoires showed a weaker similar trend, while memory repertoires showed none.

All donors were healthy Caucasians. Three pairs of female monozygotic twins, all aged roughly 18 to 30 years, made up the twin cohort. Peripheral blood mononuclear cells were the source from which RNA for the TCR libraries was isolated. These data are also associated with another study on yellow fever vaccine responses in identical twins. The second study reports: The T cell response to vaccination in identical twins was reported by the authors to appear partly convergent and partly personalized. Focusing on identical twins, the study followed the T cell clones that responded to the vaccine, and did so with precision.

The receptor's source is a woman between 18 and 30 years old in good health. The sequencing input was PBMCs. In this chain, TRBV10-1 is recombined with TRBJ1-3; the D segment cannot be called with confidence. The DNA sequence is as follows: TGCGCCAGCAGTGAGTCGACGGGATCTGGAAACACCATATATTTT. It encodes CASSESTGSGNTIYF.